The present T cell receptor (beta chain) was sequenced within a study of beta chain features in type 1 diabetes (dated by TCRdb to 2016 to 2019). Background for the entire study: Mean age, gender distribution, total cell number and subset yield did not differ between patients and healthy donors. In the study, TCRB repertoires of sorted circulating CD4+ T cell subsets from recently diagnosed type 1 diabetes patients were compared with those of matched healthy donors. Naive and central memory subsets were obtained from all 30 or so donors, but regulatory and stem cell-like memory subsets were isolated from only 8 patients and roughly 8 healthy donors. A total of around 110,000,000 sorted cells were examined across all samples, and RNA yield correlated strongly with the number of cells per subset. General conclusions and limits of the study: A moderate but significant shortening of TCRB CDR3 length was observed in type 1 diabetes patients in all four CD4+ subsets. At VDJ recombination sites, type 1 diabetes patients had fewer insertions and more deleted nucleotides, which implies abnormalities in thymic rearrangement. Sequencing cDNA rather than genomic DNA could over-represent highly expressing activated cells, although activation and CD3 levels did not differ between groups. Shorter templates might have been favored by PCR, but patient and control samples were amplified and corrected together, so both groups would have been affected equally by any skew. Because the HLA sub-analyses included only small numbers of individuals, any influence of HLA type on TCRB rearrangement was left unresolved. Naive, central memory and regulatory TCRB repertoires appeared to be more alike among patients than among healthy donors.

Spanning cysteine to phenylalanine, the CDR3 consists of 14 amino acids. The CDR3 DNA has 42 bases and is translated from base 1. CDR1 is given as SGHTA and CDR2 as FQGTGA, both from the germline V gene. Between the V and J ends, shortened by 2 bases and 4 bases respectively, the junction contains 12 bases. The table lists this clone with a few counts. The antigen it binds to is not known. The input lacks base qualities; no much larger clone sits a single base away. The entire amount of isolated RNA was reverse transcribed using the High Capacity cDNA Reverse Transcription Kit, so the sequenced TCRB transcripts were expressed ones. Deep immunoSEQ sequencing was performed on naive, central memory and regulatory T cell samples, with an average of roughly 4 million total reads per sample. Sorted cells were lysed in RLT buffer and RNA was extracted with DNase-treated RNeasy Micro or Mini kits, depending on cell number. To prevent cross-contamination, each cell subset was processed individually, whereas patient and healthy donor samples were processed jointly. The immunoSEQ multiplex PCR was used to amplify TCRB sequences from cDNA, yielding 87-bp fragments that span the CDR3 region. The amplicons were sequenced using the Illumina HiSeq platform. The original methods were these. Synthetic template baselines were used to correct PCR bias computationally, reads within Hamming distance 2 were collapsed together, and singletons that could not be merged were discarded. Reads were aligned to IMGT to assign V, D and J genes, CDR3 length, and insertions or deletions at six rearrangement sites. Within each subset, clonotype counts were normalized to sorted cell number, after which true diversity and Gini coefficients were computed with the tcR R package. The overlap coefficient, calculated on TCRB nucleotide sequences, was used to quantify repertoire sharing. TCRdb took this table from immuneACCESS and kept in-frame rearrangements with V and J called. Such tables lack part of the clones; where checked against another copy, unresolved V genes explain under half of the gap, and the rest is unexplained. That table is the source of V, J and clone size, and D and trimming were worked out from the DNA. Here the sample has 25,000 to 30,000 clones; around 54% occur a single time. Jointly, the top ten make up around 1.6% of the sample.

From each donor, a single peripheral blood sample of about 100 mL on average was drawn into heparinised tubes. A BD FACSAria II and a panel including CD45RO, CCR7, CD25, CD127, CD95 and CD27 were used to sort naive, central memory, regulatory and stem cell-like memory CD4+ T cells. A purity above 98% was achieved for all sorted populations. Right away, PBMCs were isolated by Lymphoprep density gradient centrifugation and were stained directly, with no culture step. Samples were stained and sorted in pairs, with one healthy donor and one patient per experiment, so that batch effects were minimized. The material sequenced was Tregs from blood. The sample's cell subset or site label, in plain terms: regulatory CD4+ T cells. Recombination joined TRBV7-3 with TRBJ2-7; a weak D assignment points to TRBD2 (5 bases agree). The sequence came from a woman between 18 and 29 years old with type 1 diabetes. The DNA sequence follows: TGTGCCAGCAGCTTAGACGGTGGAGGTTACGAGCAGTACTTC. Translation gives CASSLDGGGYEQYF.